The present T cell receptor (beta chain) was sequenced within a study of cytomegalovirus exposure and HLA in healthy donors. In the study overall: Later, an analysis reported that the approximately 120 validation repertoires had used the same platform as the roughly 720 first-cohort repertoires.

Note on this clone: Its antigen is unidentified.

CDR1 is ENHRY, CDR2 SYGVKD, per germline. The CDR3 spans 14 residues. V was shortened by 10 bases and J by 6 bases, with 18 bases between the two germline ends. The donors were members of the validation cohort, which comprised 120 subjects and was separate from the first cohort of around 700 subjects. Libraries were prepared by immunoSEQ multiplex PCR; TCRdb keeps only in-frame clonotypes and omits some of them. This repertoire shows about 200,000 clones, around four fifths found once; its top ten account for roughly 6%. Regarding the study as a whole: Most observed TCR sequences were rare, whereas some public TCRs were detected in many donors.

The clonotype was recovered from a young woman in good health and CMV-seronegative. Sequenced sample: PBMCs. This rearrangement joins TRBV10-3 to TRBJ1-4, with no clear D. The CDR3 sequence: CASKSEEIDEKLFF. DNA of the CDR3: TGTGCCAGCAAGTCCGAGGAGATCGATGAAAAACTGTTTTTT.